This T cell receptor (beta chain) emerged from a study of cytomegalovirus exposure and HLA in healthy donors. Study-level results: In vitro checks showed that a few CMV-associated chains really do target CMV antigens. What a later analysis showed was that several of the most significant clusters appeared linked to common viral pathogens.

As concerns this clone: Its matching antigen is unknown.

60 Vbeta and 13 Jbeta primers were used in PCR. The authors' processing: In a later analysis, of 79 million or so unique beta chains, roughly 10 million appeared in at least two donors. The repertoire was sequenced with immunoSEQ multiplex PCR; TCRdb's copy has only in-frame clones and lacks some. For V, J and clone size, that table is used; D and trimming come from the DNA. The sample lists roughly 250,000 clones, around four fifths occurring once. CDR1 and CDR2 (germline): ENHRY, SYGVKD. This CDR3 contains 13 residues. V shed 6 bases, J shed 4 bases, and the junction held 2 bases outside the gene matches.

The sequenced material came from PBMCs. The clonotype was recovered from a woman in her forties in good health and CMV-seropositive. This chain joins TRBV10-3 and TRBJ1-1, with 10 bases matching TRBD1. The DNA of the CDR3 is TGTGCCATCAGCGGACAGGGGGGCACTGAAGCTTTCTTT. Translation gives CAISGQGGTEAFF.